This T cell receptor (beta chain) was captured in a study of cytomegalovirus exposure and HLA in healthy donors. CDR3 size: 13 residues. Deletions cut 3 bases from V and 8 bases from J, with 13 bases between. CDR1 and CDR2 from the germline V gene are SGHTA and FQGNSA. The primer mix had 60 Vbeta and 13 Jbeta primers. Clones were sequenced by immunoSEQ multiplex PCR, and TCRdb holds only the in-frame ones, with some missing. The table includes 100,000 to 150,000 clones, over 70% detected once. The gene calls are TRBV7-2 and TRBJ1-2, with TRBD1 as a possible D gene (6 bases). The source material was PBMCs. This clonotype was obtained from a female donor in good health and CMV-seronegative. CDR3: CASSLGGARGYTF. The CDR3 region has the DNA TGTGCCAGCAGCTTGGGGGGGGCTCGGGGCTACACCTTC.